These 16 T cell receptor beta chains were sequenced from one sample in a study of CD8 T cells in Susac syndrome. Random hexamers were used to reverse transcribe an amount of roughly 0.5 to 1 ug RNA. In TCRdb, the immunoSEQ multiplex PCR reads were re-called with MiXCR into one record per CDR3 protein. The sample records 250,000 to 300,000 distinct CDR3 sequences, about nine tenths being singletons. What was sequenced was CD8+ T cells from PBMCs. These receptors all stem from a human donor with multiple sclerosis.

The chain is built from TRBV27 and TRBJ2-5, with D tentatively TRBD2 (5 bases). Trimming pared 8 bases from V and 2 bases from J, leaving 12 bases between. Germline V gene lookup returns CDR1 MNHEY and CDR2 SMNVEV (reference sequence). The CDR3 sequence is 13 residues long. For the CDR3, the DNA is TGTGCCAGCGGGAGATCCGTACAAGAGACCCAGTACTTC. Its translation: CASGRSVQETQYF.

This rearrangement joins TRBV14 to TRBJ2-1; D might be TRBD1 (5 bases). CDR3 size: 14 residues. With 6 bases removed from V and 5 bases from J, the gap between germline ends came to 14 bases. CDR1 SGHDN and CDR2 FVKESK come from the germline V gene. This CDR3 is CASSKMTANNEQFF. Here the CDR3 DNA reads TGTGCCAGCAGTAAGATGACAGCTAACAATGAGCAGTTCTTC.

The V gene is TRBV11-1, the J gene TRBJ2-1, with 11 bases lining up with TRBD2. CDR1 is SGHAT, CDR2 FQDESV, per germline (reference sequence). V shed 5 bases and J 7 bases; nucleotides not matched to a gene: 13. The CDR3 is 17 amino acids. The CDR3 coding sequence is TGTGCCAGCAGCCCACTTGTGCTAGCGGGAGGCCGGAATGAGCAGTTCTTC. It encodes CASSPLVLAGGRNEQFF.

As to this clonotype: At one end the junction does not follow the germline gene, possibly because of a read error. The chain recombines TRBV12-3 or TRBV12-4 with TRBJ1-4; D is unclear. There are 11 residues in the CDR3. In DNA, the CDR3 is TGTGCCAGCAGTTTAGCGCGCGGACTACTTTTT. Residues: CASSLARGLLF.

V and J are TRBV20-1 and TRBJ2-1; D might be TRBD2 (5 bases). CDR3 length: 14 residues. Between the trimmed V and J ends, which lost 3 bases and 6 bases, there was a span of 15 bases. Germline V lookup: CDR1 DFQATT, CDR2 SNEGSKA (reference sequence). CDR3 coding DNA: TGCAGTGCTAGTGGGTGGGAGTTTGGCAATGAGCAGTTCTTC. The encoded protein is CSASGWEFGNEQFF.

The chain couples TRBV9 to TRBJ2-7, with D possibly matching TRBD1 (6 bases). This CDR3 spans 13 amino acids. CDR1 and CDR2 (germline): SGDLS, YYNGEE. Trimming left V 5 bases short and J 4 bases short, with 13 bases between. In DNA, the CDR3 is TGTGCCAGCAGTGCCGGGACAAGATACGAGCAGTACTTC. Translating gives CASSAGTRYEQYF.

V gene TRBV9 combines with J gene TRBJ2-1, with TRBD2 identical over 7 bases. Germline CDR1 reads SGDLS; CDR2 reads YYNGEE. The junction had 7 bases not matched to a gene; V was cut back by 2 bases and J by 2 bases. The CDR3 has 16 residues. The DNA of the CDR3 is TGTGCCAGCAGCGTCACCGCTAGCGGACCCTACAATGAGCAGTTCTTC. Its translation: CASSVTASGPYNEQFF.

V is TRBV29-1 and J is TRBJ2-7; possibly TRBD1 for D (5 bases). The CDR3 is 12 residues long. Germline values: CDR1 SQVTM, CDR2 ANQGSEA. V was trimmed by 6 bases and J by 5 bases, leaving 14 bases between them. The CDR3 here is CSVPRVRDEQYF. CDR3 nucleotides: TGCAGCGTCCCCAGGGTCAGGGACGAGCAGTACTTC.

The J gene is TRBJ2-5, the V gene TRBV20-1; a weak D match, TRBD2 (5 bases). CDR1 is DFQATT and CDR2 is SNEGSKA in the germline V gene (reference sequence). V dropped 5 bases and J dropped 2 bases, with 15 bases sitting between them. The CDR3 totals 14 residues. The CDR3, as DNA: TGCAGTGCTGTCCTTACGGGGATACAAGAGACCCAGTACTTC. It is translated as CSAVLTGIQETQYF.

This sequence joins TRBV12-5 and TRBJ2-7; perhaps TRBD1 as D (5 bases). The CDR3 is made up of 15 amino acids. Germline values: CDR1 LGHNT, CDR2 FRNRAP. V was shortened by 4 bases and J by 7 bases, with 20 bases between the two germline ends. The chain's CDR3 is CASGSTPPRAREQYF. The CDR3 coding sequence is TGTGCTAGTGGTTCCACGCCCCCCAGGGCCCGAGAGCAGTACTTC.

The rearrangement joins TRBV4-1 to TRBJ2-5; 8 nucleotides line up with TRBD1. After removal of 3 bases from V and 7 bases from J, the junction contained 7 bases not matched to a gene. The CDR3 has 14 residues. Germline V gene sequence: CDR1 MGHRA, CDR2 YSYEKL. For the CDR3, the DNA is TGCGCCAGCAGCCAGGAGACAGGGGTTGTGACCCAGTACTTC. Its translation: CASSQETGVVTQYF.

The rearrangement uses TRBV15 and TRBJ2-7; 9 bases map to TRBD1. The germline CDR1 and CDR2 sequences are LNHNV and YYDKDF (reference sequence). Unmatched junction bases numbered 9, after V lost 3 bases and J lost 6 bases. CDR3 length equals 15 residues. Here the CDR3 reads CATSRFRDRETEQYF. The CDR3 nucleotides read TGTGCCACCAGCAGGTTCCGGGACAGGGAGACCGAGCAGTACTTC.

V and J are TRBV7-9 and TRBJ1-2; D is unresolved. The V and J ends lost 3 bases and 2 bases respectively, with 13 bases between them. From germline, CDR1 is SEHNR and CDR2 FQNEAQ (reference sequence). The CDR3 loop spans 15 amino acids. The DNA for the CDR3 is TGTGCCAGCAGCTTGACCCCCGGAACGAACTATGGCTACACCTTC. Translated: CASSLTPGTNYGYTF.

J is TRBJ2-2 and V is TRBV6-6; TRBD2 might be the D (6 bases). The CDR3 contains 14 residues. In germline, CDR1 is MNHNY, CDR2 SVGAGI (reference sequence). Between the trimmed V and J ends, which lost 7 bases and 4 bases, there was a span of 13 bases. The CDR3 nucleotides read TGTGCCAGCAACCTCGGGACTTCCACCGGGGAGCTGTTTTTT. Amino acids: CASNLGTSTGELFF.

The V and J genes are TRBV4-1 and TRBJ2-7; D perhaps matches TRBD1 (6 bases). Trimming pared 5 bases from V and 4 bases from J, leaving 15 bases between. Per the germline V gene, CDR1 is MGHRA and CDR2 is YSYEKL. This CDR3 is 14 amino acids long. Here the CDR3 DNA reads TGCGCCAGCAGCGCCAGCAGAGGGGGATACGAGCAGTACTTC. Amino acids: CASSASRGGYEQYF.

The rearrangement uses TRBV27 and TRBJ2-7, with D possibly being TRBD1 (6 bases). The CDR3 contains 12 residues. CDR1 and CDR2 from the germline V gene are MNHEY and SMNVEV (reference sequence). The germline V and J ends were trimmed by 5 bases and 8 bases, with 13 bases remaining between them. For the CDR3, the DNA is TGTGCCAGCAGTGAGCCAGGGGAGAAGCAGTACTTC. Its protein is CASSEPGEKQYF.